This entry lists 26 T cell receptor beta chains sequenced from one sample in a study of cytomegalovirus exposure and HLA in healthy donors. The PCR contained 60 Vbeta and 13 Jbeta primers. TCRdb's copy holds only in-frame clones and misses some; the assay was immunoSEQ multiplex PCR. The repertoire holds 180,000 or so clones, with about three quarters as singletons. What was sequenced was PBMCs. The receptors come from a man younger than 35 in good health and CMV-seronegative.

The chain joins TRBV6-6 to TRBJ2-5, with TRBD2 as a possible D gene (5 bases). With 2 bases removed from V and 11 bases from J, the gap between germline ends came to 15 bases. Germline V gene sequence: CDR1 MNHNY, CDR2 SVGAGI (reference sequence). This CDR3 comprises 13 residues. CDR3 sequence (DNA): TGTGCCAGCAGTTACGGGCCGGAGGCAGAGCAGTACTTC. Amino acid sequence: CASSYGPEAEQYF.

The V call is TRBV7-2, the J call TRBJ1-1, with 7 bases that match TRBD1. CDR3 length equals 17 residues. CDR1 is SGHTA, CDR2 FQGNSA, per germline. Germline trimming cut 3 bases from V and 0 bases from J; bases unmatched to any gene: 10. CDR3 protein: CASSLSGQVLVNTEAFF. CDR3 in DNA: TGTGCCAGCAGCTTGTCAGGACAGGTCCTCGTGAACACTGAAGCTTTCTTT.

The chain is built from TRBV15 and TRBJ2-7, with TRBD1 identical over 8 bases. This CDR3 contains 15 residues. Per the germline V gene, CDR1 is LNHNV and CDR2 is YYDKDF (reference sequence). V dropped 1 base and J dropped 4; count of bases not matched to a gene: 6. The CDR3 is CATSRAGTGIYEQYF. The CDR3 DNA reads TGTGCCACCAGCAGAGCCGGGACAGGAATATACGAGCAGTACTTC.

This clone has just one count. Here the CDR3 reads CASSFSDRDTEAFF. In DNA, the CDR3 is TGTGCCAGCAGCTTTTCCGACAGGGACACTGAAGCTTTCTTT. The chain recombines TRBV7-2 with TRBJ1-1, with 7 positions matching TRBD1. CDR1 is SGHTA, CDR2 FQGNSA, per germline. This CDR3 region has 14 residues. The trim removed 3 bases at V and 3 bases at J, leaving 4 bases unmatched.

This clone was counted once. V usage is TRBV14 and J usage is TRBJ1-4; D may be TRBD1 (5 bases). There are 13 residues in the CDR3. Between the trimmed V and J ends, which lost 1 base and 10 bases, there was a span of 10 bases. Germline V lookup: CDR1 SGHDN, CDR2 FVKESK. The CDR3 bases are TGTGCCAGCAGCCAAGGGAAAGGGGCAAAACTGTTTTTT. This sequence encodes CASSQGKGAKLFF.

The chain uses TRBV7-2 and TRBJ1-4; perhaps TRBD1 as D (5 bases). Germline loops: CDR1 SGHTA, CDR2 FQGNSA. Trimming took 2 bases from V and 7 from J, leaving 17 bases between them. CDR3 length: 16 residues. The CDR3 coding sequence is TGTGCCAGCAGCTTACGATCAGGGTTCGGTAGTGAAAAACTGTTTTTT. Its translation is CASSLRSGFGSEKLFF.

For this clone: One end of the junction fails to match germline, which may point to a read error. J is TRBJ1-1 and V is TRBV7-9, with D hard to call. Per the germline V gene, CDR1 is SEHNR and CDR2 is FQNEAQ (reference sequence). CDR3 length: 14 amino acids. In DNA form, the CDR3 reads TGTTCCAGCAGCCCCCCCGGTTTTCCGGAGAGAGCTTTCTTT. Amino acid sequence: CSSSPPGFPERAFF.

The V call is TRBV7-9, the J call TRBJ2-1; 10 nucleotides align to TRBD2. Germline CDR1 is SEHNR and CDR2 is FQNEAQ (reference sequence). CDR3 length equals 13 residues. The J segment lost 16 bases and the V segment lost 1 base, leaving 7 bases of the junction unmatched. The CDR3, as DNA: TGTGCCAGCAGCTTAGAAGCGGGAGGGCCCTCCTTCTTC. Protein sequence: CASSLEAGGPSFF.

The DNA for the CDR3 is TGTGCCAGCAGTGCAGGGACAGCAAAAGAGACCCAGTACTTC. Residues: CASSAGTAKETQYF. J is TRBJ2-5 and V is TRBV6-1; 7 nucleotides match TRBD1. Germline assignment: CDR1 MNHNS and CDR2 SASEGT. The CDR3 loop spans 14 amino acids. The trim removed 4 bases at V and 3 bases at J, leaving 5 bases unmatched.

V and J are TRBV18 and TRBJ2-3; 8 nucleotides line up with TRBD1. Germline V gives CDR1 KGHSH, CDR2 LQKENI. The CDR3 covers 15 residues. The junction had 7 bases not matched to a gene; V was cut back by 6 bases and J by 2 bases. The CDR3 nucleotides are TGTGCCAGCTCCCGTAGACAGGGGAACACAGATACGCAGTATTTT. It codes for CASSRRQGNTDTQYF.

This chain joins TRBV19 and TRBJ1-5; 8 bases agree with TRBD1. Germline V gene lookup returns CDR1 LNHDA and CDR2 SQIVND (reference sequence). The CDR3 length is 15 residues. The V and J ends lost 2 bases and 7 bases, in that order; junction bases with no gene match: 7. CDR3 in DNA: TGTGCCAGTAGTATAACAGGGGGATTAGGGCAGCCCCAGCATTTT. Translating it yields CASSITGGLGQPQHF.

This chain joins TRBV9 and TRBJ2-3; a possible D gene is TRBD1 (5 bases). CDR1 and CDR2 (germline): SGDLS, YYNGEE. Trimming stripped 0 bases from V and 4 bases from J, with 9 bases between. The CDR3 totals 14 residues. CDR3 coding DNA: TGTGCCAGCAGCGTAGAAGGGGCAGCAGATACGCAGTATTTT. It encodes CASSVEGAADTQYF.

The gene calls are TRBV5-4 and TRBJ2-2, with D possibly TRBD1 on 6 matching bases. Trimming shortened V by 4 bases and J by 7 bases, and 14 bases separated the two germline ends. The CDR3 is 14 residues long. Per the germline V gene, CDR1 is SGHNT and CDR2 is YYREEE (reference sequence). CDR3: CASSPPGAIGELFF. The CDR3, as DNA: TGTGCCAGCAGCCCCCCAGGGGCAATCGGGGAGCTGTTTTTT.

This chain uses TRBV2 with TRBJ2-1, with TRBD1 matching over 7 bases. The CDR3 is 14 amino acids. The V gene's germline CDR1 is SNHLY and CDR2 FYNNEI. J gave up 2 bases and V 6 bases, and 4 bases lay outside the gene matches. The DNA of the CDR3 is TGTGCCAGCAGCCGACAGGGTCCCTACAATGAGCAGTTCTTC. It encodes CASSRQGPYNEQFF.

J is TRBJ2-4 and V is TRBV2, with 7 bases fitting TRBD1. After removal of 7 bases from V and 6 bases from J, the junction contained 6 bases not matched to a gene. CDR1 is SNHLY and CDR2 is FYNNEI in the germline V gene. CDR3 length: 13 amino acids. CDR3 DNA sequence: TGTGCCAGCATTGGACAGGCTAGAAACATTCAGTACTTC. This sequence encodes CASIGQARNIQYF.

CDR3 DNA: TGTGCCAGCAGCTTTGGGGAGGGACGGAGCACAGATACGCAGTATTTT. Residues: CASSFGEGRSTDTQYF. The rearrangement links TRBV5-5 to TRBJ2-3, with 7 bases that match TRBD2. Germline V gives CDR1 SGHKS, CDR2 YYEKEE (reference sequence). V shed 2 bases, J shed 0 bases, and the junction held 6 bases outside the gene matches. The CDR3 length is 16 residues.

The V call is TRBV4-3, the J call TRBJ2-6; 12 bases are shared with TRBD1. V gave up 4 bases and J gave up 4 bases; unmatched junction bases: 14. Germline assignment: CDR1 LGHNA and CDR2 YSLEER. The CDR3 length is 20 residues. The CDR3 sequence is CASSRRSLGQGALGANVLTF. CDR3 coding DNA: TGCGCCAGCAGCCGGAGGTCGTTGGGACAGGGGGCTTTGGGGGCCAACGTCCTGACTTTC.

This clone has only a few counts. V gene TRBV11-3 combines with J gene TRBJ2-1; possible D gene TRBD2, 5 bases. Trimming stripped 3 bases from V and 6 bases from J, with 9 bases between. CDR1 and CDR2 (germline): SGHNT, YENEEA. The CDR3 is made up of 13 amino acids. This chain's CDR3 is CASSFSGINEQFF. CDR3 DNA: TGTGCCAGCAGCTTTTCCGGGATCAATGAGCAGTTCTTC.

This clone showed up just once. The V gene is TRBV4-1, the J gene TRBJ2-1, with 7 bases that match TRBD2. CDR1 is MGHRA, CDR2 YSYEKL, per germline. V gave up 4 bases and J gave up 10 bases; unmatched junction bases: 13. The CDR3 contains 15 residues. The CDR3, as DNA: TGCGCCAGCAGCCTCCTGAGGAGCGGGAATGGGGAGCAGTTCTTC. It codes for CASSLLRSGNGEQFF.

The gene calls are TRBV15 and TRBJ2-5, with 7 bases fitting TRBD1. After removal of 6 bases from V and 2 bases from J, the junction contained 3 bases not matched to a gene. Germline V CDR1 and CDR2: LNHNV, YYDKDF (reference sequence). The CDR3 length is 13 residues. The CDR3 DNA is TGTGCCACCAGAGGGGGCGGACAAGAGACCCAGTACTTC. Its protein is CATRGGGQETQYF.

The table lists this clone with a few counts. The chain has TRBV28 and TRBJ1-1; no definite D call. The CDR3 spans 14 residues. The germline V gene encodes CDR1 MDHEN and CDR2 SYDVKM. Trimming removed 5 bases at V and 7 bases at J, with 17 bases between. CDR3 bases: TGTGCCAGCAGTCCAACCGACCCCGGCGGTGAAGCTTTCTTT. This encodes CASSPTDPGGEAFF.

The V and J genes are TRBV9 and TRBJ2-7; D call uncertain. Trimming pared 2 bases from V and 0 bases from J, leaving 12 bases between. The CDR3 sequence is 15 residues long. Germline V gene data show CDR1 as SGDLS and CDR2 as YYNGEE. The CDR3 DNA reads TGTGCCAGCAGCGTTCGTTCAGGCCTCTCCTACGAGCAGTACTTC. It codes for CASSVRSGLSYEQYF. Full variable domain (remainder filled in from reference TRBV9 and TRBJ2-7): DSGVTQTPKHLITATGQRVTLRCSPRSGDLSVYWYQQSLDQGLQFLIQYYNGEERAKGNILERFSAQQFPDLHSELNLSSLELGDSALYFCASSVRSGLSYEQYFGPGTRLTVT.

The V gene is TRBV5-6, the J gene TRBJ2-7, with a weak D call TRBD2 (5 bases). V was pared by 0 bases and J by 9 bases, with 19 bases between. The CDR3 consists of 15 residues. Germline CDR1 and CDR2: SGHDT and YYEEEE. DNA for the CDR3: TGTGCCAGCAGCTTGGTCGGGGATCAGAGCTGGGGGCAGTACTTC. Protein: CASSLVGDQSWGQYF.

The chain joins TRBV6-5 to TRBJ1-2; D is ambiguous. V dropped 6 bases and J dropped 4 bases, with 15 bases sitting between them. The CDR3 length is 14 residues. Germline V gives CDR1 MNHEY, CDR2 SVGAGI. CDR3 DNA: TGTGCCAGCAGACCTCAAACAGATGTCTATGGCTACACCTTC. Encoded protein: CASRPQTDVYGYTF.

Concerning this clone: Sequence at one end of the junction differs from germline and may be a read error. The gene calls are TRBV7-9 and TRBJ2-1, with TRBD2 matching 13 bases. The length of the CDR3 is 16 residues. Germline V lookup: CDR1 SEHNR, CDR2 FQNEAQ (reference sequence). CDR3 in DNA: TGTTCCAGCAGCGCCCTGACTAGCGGGAGGCCCAATGAGCAGTTCTTC. Translated: CSSSALTSGRPNEQFF.

This clone appeared a few times. The J gene is TRBJ2-5, the V gene TRBV13; 15 bases align to TRBD2. The V gene's germline CDR1 is PRHDT and CDR2 FYEKMQ (reference sequence). The CDR3 contains 17 residues. Losses at the gene ends were 4 bases for V and 5 bases for J; bases not matched to a gene: 8. CDR3 amino acids: CASSWGLAGGPRETQYF. The CDR3 nucleotides are TGTGCCAGCAGCTGGGGACTAGCGGGGGGCCCTCGGGAGACCCAGTACTTC.